The TCR beta chain under discussion was sequenced for a study of blood T cell repertoires in COVID-19. Study-level background: Samples came from the United States, Italy and Spain, spanning acute and convalescent COVID-19. Sources were T cells, B-cell-depleted T cells, or PBMCs; the material itself was cDNA or gDNA.

A few counts support this clone. Per the original methods: From reference gene primer amplification, estimates of nucleated cell counts were derived. Profiling relied on immunoSEQ multiplex PCR, and the TCRdb table lists in-frame clones only, not all of them. V and J calls plus clone size are reproduced from that table; the DNA served to infer D and trimming. The data show 75,000 to 100,000 clones, around 75% seen once. Sequencing was carried out using peripheral blood. The clonotype originates from a man aged 65-85 years with acute or convalescent COVID-19.

CDR3: CASGGGSYTF. The CDR3 DNA reads as TGTGCCAGTGGGGGGGGAAGCTACACCTTC. V usage is TRBV2 and J usage is TRBJ1-2; TRBD1 might be the D (5 bases). CDR1 and CDR2 from the germline V gene are SNHLY and FYNNEI. The CDR3 sequence is 10 residues long. The ends were cut back, 9 bases at V and 9 bases at J, with 11 bases in the middle.